This record looks at one TCR beta chain sequence and its context. The antigen is unknown. Produced via immunoSEQ multiplex PCR; TCRdb's table is partial and in-frame only. The repertoire has around 81,000 clones, under 80% of them found once; the top ten carry over 0.95%. This entry comes from a study of vaccination effects on CD4 cells after COVID-19. Before sequencing took place, the ViraFEST assay used viral peptide pools to expand antigen-specific CD4+ T cells. Cultured cells yielded isolated CD4+ T cells after about ten days. All study participants received two doses of BNT162b2 or mRNA-1273 vaccine. After two million PBMC were placed in each well, they were cultured with 8.5 to 10 IU/ml IL-2 and roughly 10 ug/ml peptides. The authors exchanged half the medium for IL-2 medium on days 3 and 7. Study-wide findings and caveats: Both infection-induced and vaccine-induced clones contracted markedly at late post-vaccination timepoints.

The sequence was collected from a human donor who received a COVID-19 vaccine. The starting material was CD4+ T cells from PBMCs cultured with HCoV-OC43 spike peptides, obtained after COVID-19 vaccination. Specified subset: HCoV-OC43 spike overlapping peptide pool stimulation.

The CDR3: CASSIDLLGAFF. The CDR3 region has the DNA TGTGCCAGTAGTATAGATCTATTGGGAGCTTTCTTT. This chain uses TRBV19 with TRBJ1-1; D ambiguous. There are 12 residues in the CDR3. V was trimmed by 0 bases and J by 10 bases, leaving 9 bases between them. The germline V gene encodes CDR1 LNHDA and CDR2 SQIVND (reference sequence).